These 7 T cell receptor beta chains share one sample of origin, sequenced in a study of OX40 agonist ivuxolimab in advanced cancers. Profiling relied on immunoSEQ multiplex PCR, and the TCRdb table lists in-frame clones only, not all of them. The sample lists tens of thousands of clones; around 84% were seen once. The sequences come from CD4+ or CD8+ T cells sorted from blood, collected in a trial of the OX40 agonist ivuxolimab. The source is an adult with an advanced solid tumor such as melanoma, head and neck, liver or kidney cancer.

This clone was seen once. J is TRBJ2-7 and V is TRBV28, with TRBD1 matching over 7 bases. CDR1 MDHEN and CDR2 SYDVKM come from the germline V gene. J lost 3 bases, V lost 6 bases, and 5 bases had no gene match. This CDR3 is 13 amino acids long. This CDR3 reads CASSFDRVYEQYF. CDR3 in DNA: TGTGCCAGCAGCTTCGACAGGGTCTACGAGCAGTACTTC.

This chain joins TRBV5-1 and TRBJ2-3, with 13 nucleotides matching TRBD2. Germline CDR1 and CDR2: SGHRS and YFSETQ. The CDR3 is 16 amino acids. Unmatched junction bases numbered 4, after V lost 4 bases and J lost 2 bases. CDR3 DNA sequence: TGCGCCAGCAGCCCTGGGACTAGCGGGACCACAGATACGCAGTATTTT. Protein sequence: CASSPGTSGTTDTQYF. Variable domain in full (rest from reference TRBV5-1 and TRBJ2-3): KAGVTQTPRYLIKTRGQQVTLSCSPISGHRSVSWYQQTPGQGLQFLFEYFSETQRNKGNFPGRFSGRQFSNSRSEMNVSTLELGDSALYLCASSPGTSGTTDTQYFGPGTRLTVL.

This rearrangement joins TRBV18 to TRBJ2-7, with 9 bases that match TRBD1. This CDR3 is 12 amino acids long. Germline CDR1 is KGHSH and CDR2 is LQKENI. The junction had 0 bases not matched to a gene; V was cut back by 5 bases and J by 4 bases. CDR3 in amino acids: CASSGTGYEQYF. Written as DNA, the CDR3 is TGTGCCAGCTCAGGGACAGGGTACGAGCAGTACTTC.

The V call is TRBV28, the J call TRBJ2-7; 7 bases are a match to TRBD1. CDR3 size: 14 residues. J was trimmed by 5 bases and V by 6 bases; bases with no gene match: 10. The germline CDR1 and CDR2 sequences are MDHEN and SYDVKM. The CDR3 loop reads CASREQGFGNEQYF. CDR3 DNA: TGTGCCAGCAGGGAACAGGGGTTTGGGAACGAGCAGTACTTC.

Details on this clone: The junction departs from germline at one end; a sequencing error may be responsible. This chain joins TRBV7-7 and TRBJ2-1; 15 bases are a match to TRBD2. This CDR3 has 15 amino acids. Germline-derived CDR1 and CDR2 are SSHAT and FNYEAQ (reference sequence). This CDR3 is CASSDGLAGGDEQFF. In nucleotides, the CDR3 is TGTGCTAGCAGCGATGGACTAGCGGGAGGGGATGAGCAGTTCTTC.

The J gene is TRBJ2-5, the V gene TRBV19; D is uncertain. Trimming cost V 3 bases and J 5 bases, with 10 bases left between them. CDR1 and CDR2 (germline): LNHDA, SQIVND (reference sequence). The CDR3 has 13 amino acids. The CDR3 is CASSIMDVETQYF. Here the CDR3 DNA reads TGTGCCAGTAGTATCATGGATGTGGAGACCCAGTACTTC.

The J gene is TRBJ2-2, the V gene TRBV16; D possibly corresponds to TRBD2 (5 bases). The V end lost 4 bases, the J end lost 7 bases, and 16 bases lay between the germline ends. CDR1 is KGHSY, CDR2 FQNENV, per germline. The CDR3 runs 15 residues. DNA for the CDR3: TGTGCCAGCAGCCCACAAGCCGGGGAACACGGGGAGCTGTTTTTT. Translation: CASSPQAGEHGELFF.